Listed here are 5 T cell receptor beta chains from one sample, sequenced in a study of blood T cells in healthy people across ages. PCR was performed a second time for about 6 to 11 cycles using a sample-barcoded 5' primer and a J-beta primer mix. One entry per CDR3 protein, called by TCRdb with MiXCR from the 5' RACE reads. The sample shows fewer than 750,000 distinct CDR3 sequences, approximately 52% of them seen only once. Sequenced material: blood. The receptors here all came from a woman at least 80 years old in good health.

The chain combines TRBV12-3 or TRBV12-4 with TRBJ1-5, with D tentatively TRBD1 (5 bases). Trimming took 3 bases from V and 5 from J, leaving 8 bases between them. The CDR3 contains 13 residues. The CDR3 here is CASSLGRYQPQHF. CDR3 nucleotides: TGTGCCAGCAGTTTGGGACGGTATCAGCCCCAGCATTTT.

Concerning this clonotype itself: A read error is possible here, since a much larger clone lies one base away. The chain carries TRBV27 and TRBJ2-7; D is perhaps TRBD1 (6 bases). CDR1 MNHEY and CDR2 SMNVEV come from the germline V gene (reference sequence). The CDR3 length is 12 residues. In DNA, the CDR3 is TGTACCAGCAGTTTACAGGGTGTAGTGCAGTACTTC. Its protein product is CTSSLQGVVQYF.

The genes are TRBV4-3 and TRBJ2-1; TRBD1 or TRBD2 may be the D gene (5 bases each). The DNA end favors TRBJ2-7, so the J call may be wrong. CDR3 length equals 14 residues. Germline assignment: CDR1 LGHNA and CDR2 YSLEER. CDR3 bases: TGCGCCAGCAGCCGTACGGATGGGGGCTACGAGCAGTACTTC. This gives the protein CASSRTDGGYEQYF.

This clonotype was found many times. The rearrangement links TRBV16 to TRBJ2-1; 9 nucleotides align to TRBD1. V dropped 3 bases and J dropped 13; count of bases not matched to a gene: 7. Germline loops: CDR1 KGHSY, CDR2 FQNENV. The length of the CDR3 is 13 residues. The CDR3 is CASSQGQGSNQFF. Written as DNA, the CDR3 is TGTGCCAGCAGCCAGGGACAGGGCTCGAATCAGTTCTTC.

Ten or more counts support this clonotype. This chain links TRBV6-5 with TRBJ2-3; a weak D match, TRBD1 (5 bases). The CDR3 consists of 13 residues. The germline gives CDR1 MNHEY, CDR2 SVGAGI. Trimming took off 10 bases at V and 7 bases at J, with 18 bases between the two ends. CDR3 DNA sequence: TGTGCCACGAAGGGGCGTGGGAATCATACGCAGTATTTT. It specifies CATKGRGNHTQYF.